This entry lists 22 T cell receptor beta chains sequenced from one sample in a study of blood T cell repertoires in COVID-19. TCRdb keeps only in-frame clones here, not all; method: immunoSEQ multiplex PCR. Of under 150,000 clones in the sample, about 77% are singletons; the top ten hold around 18%. The sequenced sample was peripheral blood. The receptors were gathered from a man older than 75 with acute or convalescent COVID-19.

The genes are TRBV7-2 and TRBJ1-3; D is possibly TRBD1 (5 bases). Germline V gives CDR1 SGHTA, CDR2 FQGNSA. The CDR3 extends over 15 amino acids. V was clipped by 0 bases and J by 2 bases, with 8 bases between them. The CDR3 nucleotides read TGTGCCAGCAGCTTAGCGGTAGGGGCTGGAAACACCATATATTTT. It encodes CASSLAVGAGNTIYF.

The chain couples TRBV4-1 to TRBJ2-2; 9 nucleotides align to TRBD2. CDR3 length: 20 residues. The germline CDR1 and CDR2 sequences are MGHRA and YSYEKL. J was trimmed by 5 bases and V by 0 bases; bases with no gene match: 16. The CDR3 sequence is CASSQDRLRSGGFGTGELFF. The CDR3 nucleotides are TGCGCCAGCAGCCAAGATCGGCTCCGTAGCGGGGGATTTGGGACCGGGGAGCTGTTTTTT.

The CDR3 DNA follows: TGTGCCAGCAGGACCGGGACAGGGCTCGGAGAAAAACTGTTTTTT. Translation gives CASRTGTGLGEKLFF. The J gene is TRBJ1-4, the V gene TRBV6-5; 9 bases agree with TRBD1. The CDR3 has 15 residues. Unmatched junction bases numbered 10, after V lost 6 bases and J lost 8 bases. Germline-derived CDR1 and CDR2 are MNHEY and SVGAGI.

The gene calls are TRBV5-6 and TRBJ2-1, with TRBD1 as a possible D gene (5 bases). The CDR3 covers 14 residues. Trimming took off 0 bases at V and 5 bases at J, with 9 bases between the two ends. Germline lookup yields CDR1 SGHDT and CDR2 YYEEEE. CDR3 DNA sequence: TGTGCCAGCAGCTTGGTCCTACAGGACAATGAGCAGTTCTTC. Its translation is CASSLVLQDNEQFF.

This chain joins TRBV19 and TRBJ2-5, with no clear D. The CDR3 spans 11 residues. CDR1 is LNHDA, CDR2 SQIVND, per germline (reference sequence). V was trimmed by 3 bases and J by 3 bases, leaving 2 bases between them. The CDR3 sequence: CASSIKETQYF. The DNA for the CDR3 is TGTGCCAGTAGTATCAAAGAGACCCAGTACTTC.

The V call is TRBV3-1 (or the pseudogene TRBV3-2), the J call TRBJ1-5; D is perhaps TRBD1 (5 bases). Trimming stripped 8 bases from V and 7 bases from J, with 15 bases between. Per germline, CDR1 LGHDT and CDR2 YNNKEL (reference sequence). This CDR3 comprises 13 residues. In DNA form, the CDR3 reads TGTGCCAGCGGAGTGGGCAGGGTCCAGCCCCAGCATTTT. This encodes CASGVGRVQPQHF.

In the case of this clone: This same CDR3 is encoded by further DNA sequences in the sample. This chain connects TRBV30 to TRBJ2-5; 7 bases are a match to TRBD2. Germline V gene lookup returns CDR1 GTSNPN and CDR2 SVGIG (reference sequence). The V segment lost 1 base and the J segment 4 bases; nucleotides outside the gene matches: 0. The CDR3 spans 12 residues. The DNA of the CDR3 is TGTGCCTGGAGTGGCGGGGGAGAGACCCAGTACTTC. As protein: CAWSGGGETQYF.

The gene calls are TRBV2 and TRBJ2-3; 9 bases agree with TRBD2. Germline CDR1 SNHLY, CDR2 FYNNEI. The ends lost 8 bases at V and 5 bases at J; junction bases unmatched: 8. CDR3 length: 14 residues. In DNA, the CDR3 is TGTGCCAGCCAGACTAGCGGTAATAGAGATACGCAGTATTTT. It codes for CASQTSGNRDTQYF. The complete variable domain, with remaining parts taken from reference TRBV2 and TRBJ2-3, reads EPEVTQTPSHQVTQMGQEVILRCVPISNHLYFYWYRQILGQKVEFLVSFYNNEISEKSEIFDDQFSVERPDGSNFTLKIRSTKLEDSAMYFCASQTSGNRDTQYFGPGTRLTVL.

The table lists this clone with a few counts. The rearrangement uses TRBV6-5 and TRBJ2-3; TRBD2 matches at 7 bases. The CDR3 length is 15 residues. CDR1 and CDR2 from the germline V gene are MNHEY and SVGAGI. The trim removed 0 bases at V and 1 base at J, leaving 1 base unmatched. The CDR3 DNA follows: TGTGCCAGCAGTTACTCGGCGGGGGGCACAGATACGCAGTATTTT. Its protein product is CASSYSAGGTDTQYF.

The V call is TRBV7-2, the J call TRBJ2-6; possibly TRBD2 for D (6 bases). The CDR3 runs 16 residues. Trimming cost V 3 bases and J 4 bases, with 13 bases left between them. The germline V gene encodes CDR1 SGHTA and CDR2 FQGNSA. CDR3 region: CASSLQGGGGANVLTF. The CDR3 DNA follows: TGTGCCAGCAGCTTGCAGGGAGGAGGAGGGGCCAACGTCCTGACTTTC.

DNA of the CDR3: TGCGCCAGCAGCCAAGAGATTAACGGCGGGAGCTCCTATAATTCACCCCTCCACTTT. This sequence encodes CASSQEINGGSSYNSPLHF. The rearrangement links TRBV4-3 to TRBJ1-6; D is unclear. Germline assignment: CDR1 LGHNA and CDR2 YSLEER. The CDR3 length is 19 residues. V lost 0 bases and J lost 0, with 15 bases in between.

This chain links TRBV28 with TRBJ1-3, with D possibly TRBD1 on 6 matching bases. V lost 5 bases to trimming and J lost 0 bases, with 11 bases between them. Germline CDR1 MDHEN, CDR2 SYDVKM. CDR3 length: 15 amino acids. The CDR3 nucleotides read TGTGCCAGCAGTCCGACAGGCGTCTCTGGAAACACCATATATTTT. It codes for CASSPTGVSGNTIYF.

V and J are TRBV30 and TRBJ2-5, with 9 bases identical to TRBD1. The V segment lost 2 bases and the J segment 7 bases; nucleotides outside the gene matches: 14. There are 16 residues in the CDR3. The germline V gene encodes CDR1 GTSNPN and CDR2 SVGIG (reference sequence). The CDR3 DNA is TGTGCCTGGAGTCAAAAGGGGACAGGGAAGAGTGGGACCCAGTACTTC. This sequence encodes CAWSQKGTGKSGTQYF.

This clone was seen repeatedly, ten times or more. This chain links TRBV9 with TRBJ2-1; 8 bases line up with TRBD2. CDR3 length equals 22 residues. The V segment lost 0 bases and the J segment 2 bases; nucleotides outside the gene matches: 22. The germline V gene has CDR1 SGDLS and CDR2 YYNGEE. The CDR3 coding sequence is TGTGCCAGCAGCGTAGCTACTCGGACTAGCCCCTCAAAAACCCTAGCCTACAATGAGCAGTTCTTC. Its protein is CASSVATRTSPSKTLAYNEQFF.

This clone was observed once. The chain couples TRBV5-6 to TRBJ2-5, with D unclear. The V and J ends lost 4 bases and 5 bases respectively, with 15 bases between them. Germline assignment: CDR1 SGHDT and CDR2 YYEEEE. The CDR3 contains 14 residues. The CDR3 sequence is CASSLVASWETQYF. CDR3 bases: TGTGCCAGCAGCCTGGTCGCCAGTTGGGAGACCCAGTACTTC. The full variable domain, in which reference TRBV5-6 and TRBJ2-5 provide the parts outside the CDR3, is DAGVTQSPTHLIKTRGQQVTLRCSPKSGHDTVSWYQQALGQGPQFIFQYYEEEERQRGNFPDRFSGHQFPNYSSELNVNALLLGDSALYLCASSLVASWETQYFGPGTRLLVL.

The chain uses TRBV19 and TRBJ2-2, with 7 bases aligning to TRBD1. Germline assignment: CDR1 LNHDA and CDR2 SQIVND (reference sequence). The V and J ends lost 10 bases and 7 bases, in that order; junction bases with no gene match: 15. The length of the CDR3 is 15 residues. CDR3 residues: CATTPLGQLHGELFF. The DNA of the CDR3 is TGTGCCACCACCCCACTGGGACAGCTCCACGGGGAGCTGTTTTTT.

The chain joins TRBV12-3 or TRBV12-4 to TRBJ2-7, with a tentative D call TRBD2 (6 bases). Trimming took 3 bases from V and 7 from J, leaving 13 bases between them. The CDR3 is 13 residues long. The CDR3 is CASSFDPAGEQYF. In DNA form, the CDR3 reads TGTGCCAGCAGTTTTGACCCGGCGGGAGAGCAGTACTTC.

V and J are TRBV5-6 and TRBJ1-5; TRBD1 agrees at 9 bases. The V and J ends lost 2 bases and 4 bases, in that order; junction bases with no gene match: 10. CDR1 SGHDT and CDR2 YYEEEE come from the germline V gene. This CDR3 contains 17 residues. The CDR3 sequence is CASSFKQGAVWNQPQHF. The CDR3 DNA reads as TGTGCCAGCAGCTTTAAACAGGGGGCTGTATGGAATCAGCCCCAGCATTTT.

By frequency in the sample, this clone is medium-sized (0.01 to 0.1%). V and J are TRBV29-1 and TRBJ2-1, with TRBD1 matching 9 bases. V gave up 5 bases and J gave up 6 bases; unmatched junction bases: 8. The germline CDR1 and CDR2 sequences are SQVTM and ANQGSEA. This CDR3 is built from 14 residues. The CDR3 sequence: CSVTPGQGGNEQFF. The DNA of the CDR3 is TGCAGCGTTACCCCGGGACAGGGAGGCAATGAGCAGTTCTTC.

The CDR3 nucleotides are TGTGCCAGCAGTGACGTCTATGGCTACACCTTC. It codes for CASSDVYGYTF. The chain carries TRBV2 and TRBJ1-2, with D hard to call. Trimming shortened V by 3 bases and J by 4 bases, and 3 bases separated the two germline ends. This CDR3 has 11 residues. Germline V lookup: CDR1 SNHLY, CDR2 FYNNEI.

The chain joins TRBV5-5 to TRBJ1-2; 11 positions agree with TRBD1. Germline V lookup: CDR1 SGHKS, CDR2 YYEKEE (reference sequence). The CDR3 contains 14 residues. V trimming: 4 bases; J trimming: 8 bases; junction bases outside the gene matches: 7. The CDR3 here is CASSTTGQGGGYTF. In DNA, the CDR3 is TGTGCCAGCAGCACTACGGGACAGGGGGGAGGCTACACCTTC.

The genes are TRBV5-1 and TRBJ2-3; 10 bases are shared with TRBD1. V lost 2 bases to trimming and J lost 3 bases; unmatched junction nucleotides: 9. The CDR3 extends over 17 amino acids. In germline, CDR1 is SGHRS, CDR2 YFSETQ. As DNA, the CDR3 is TGCGCCAGCAGCTTACCCAGACAGGGGGCAAAGACAGATACGCAGTATTTT. It specifies CASSLPRQGAKTDTQYF.